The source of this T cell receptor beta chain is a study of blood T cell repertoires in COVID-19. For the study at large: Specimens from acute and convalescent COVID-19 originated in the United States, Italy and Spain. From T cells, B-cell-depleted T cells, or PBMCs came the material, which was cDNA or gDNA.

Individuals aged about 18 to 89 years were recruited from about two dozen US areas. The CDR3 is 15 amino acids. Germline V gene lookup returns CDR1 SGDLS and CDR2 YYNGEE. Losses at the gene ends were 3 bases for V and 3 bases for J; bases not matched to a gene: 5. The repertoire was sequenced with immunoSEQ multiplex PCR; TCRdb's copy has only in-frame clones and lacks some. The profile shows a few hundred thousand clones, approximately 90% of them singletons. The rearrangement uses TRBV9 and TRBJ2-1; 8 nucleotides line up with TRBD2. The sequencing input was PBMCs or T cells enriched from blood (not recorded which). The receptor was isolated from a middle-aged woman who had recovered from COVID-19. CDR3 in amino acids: CASSESGRGYNEQFF. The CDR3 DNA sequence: TGTGCCAGCAGCGAAAGCGGGAGAGGCTACAATGAGCAGTTCTTC.